Listed here are 29 T cell receptor beta chains from one sample, sequenced in a study of cytomegalovirus exposure and HLA in healthy donors. With 60 Vbeta and 13 Jbeta primers, the PCR was carried out. TCRdb keeps only in-frame clones here, not all; method: immunoSEQ multiplex PCR. The data contain some 110,000 clones, 60% to 80% of them seen just once; the ten biggest clones take up roughly 2.8%. The sequenced sample was PBMCs. The receptors originated from a female donor in good health and CMV-seronegative.

CDR3 coding DNA: TGTGCCAGCAGCTCCAAAGCGGGAGTCGGCTACAATGAGCAGTTCTTC. Its protein is CASSSKAGVGYNEQFF. This chain joins TRBV5-4 and TRBJ2-1, with 8 bases fitting TRBD2. Germline V gene sequence: CDR1 SGHNT, CDR2 YYREEE (reference sequence). This CDR3 contains 16 residues. The trim removed 3 bases at V and 3 bases at J, leaving 8 bases unmatched.

The chain couples TRBV27 to TRBJ2-3; 7 bases line up with TRBD2. The V gene end was trimmed by 3 bases and the J gene end by 3 bases; junction bases not matched to a gene: 3. The CDR3 spans 14 residues. Germline CDR1 MNHEY, CDR2 SMNVEV (reference sequence). CDR3 residues: CASSFQRGTDTQYF. CDR3 coding DNA: TGTGCCAGCAGTTTTCAGCGGGGTACAGATACGCAGTATTTT.

This clone turned up a few times. The V and J genes are TRBV7-6 and TRBJ2-3; 8 bases are shared with TRBD2. The V and J ends lost 5 bases and 0 bases, in that order; junction bases with no gene match: 7. From germline, CDR1 is SGHVS and CDR2 FNYEAQ. CDR3 length equals 16 residues. The chain's CDR3 is CASSPLLAASTDTQYF. In DNA form, the CDR3 reads TGTGCCAGCAGCCCTTTACTAGCGGCTAGCACAGATACGCAGTATTTT.

This clone was found a few times. The V and J genes are TRBV30 and TRBJ1-5, with D unclear. Germline V lookup: CDR1 GTSNPN, CDR2 SVGIG (reference sequence). The CDR3 is 13 residues long. V gave up 3 bases and J gave up 2 bases, with 8 bases separating them. The CDR3 loop is CAWSTGGNQPQHF. CDR3 bases: TGTGCCTGGAGCACCGGGGGCAATCAGCCCCAGCATTTT.

V is TRBV11-3 and J is TRBJ2-7, with 10 positions matching TRBD1. The V gene's germline CDR1 is SGHNT and CDR2 YENEEA. The V gene end was trimmed by 5 bases and the J gene end by 3 bases; junction bases not matched to a gene: 7. The CDR3 spans 15 residues. The DNA of the CDR3 is TGTGCCAGCAGCCAGACTGACAGGGGGCTCTACGAGCAGTACTTC. Protein product: CASSQTDRGLYEQYF.

The chain joins TRBV9 to TRBJ1-1; 9 nucleotides align to TRBD1. V gave up 4 bases and J gave up 5 bases; unmatched junction bases: 9. Germline values: CDR1 SGDLS, CDR2 YYNGEE. The CDR3 totals 15 residues. Written as DNA, the CDR3 is TGTGCCAGCAGCACGGGACAGGGAGGGGGGACTGAAGCTTTCTTT. Translating gives CASSTGQGGGTEAFF.

This sequence joins TRBV27 and TRBJ1-5, with TRBD1 matching over 7 bases. Trimming took 3 bases from V and 0 from J; bases not matched to a gene: 2. This CDR3 contains 15 residues. Germline V gene lookup returns CDR1 MNHEY and CDR2 SMNVEV (reference sequence). The CDR3 DNA sequence: TGTGCCAGCAGTTTGGGACAGACTAGCAATCAGCCCCAGCATTTT. Its translation: CASSLGQTSNQPQHF.

The genes are TRBV6-1 and TRBJ1-6; D uncertain. Germline CDR1 reads MNHNS; CDR2 reads SASEGT. Trimming stripped 2 bases from V and 7 bases from J, with 9 bases between. CDR3 length: 14 residues. CDR3 region: CASSELAENSPLHF. Here the CDR3 DNA reads TGTGCCAGCAGTGAATTGGCGGAGAATTCACCCCTCCACTTT.

There are a few counts of this clone. The chain carries TRBV10-1 and TRBJ1-4; the D gene is possibly TRBD1 (5 bases). The CDR3 contains 15 residues. Germline CDR1 and CDR2: WNHNN and SYGVQD (reference sequence). V lost 3 bases to trimming and J lost 2 bases, with 10 bases between them. The CDR3 region has the DNA TGCGCCAGCAGTGAACATCGGGGGACTAATGAAAAACTGTTTTTT. Its protein is CASSEHRGTNEKLFF.

The J gene is TRBJ1-5, the V gene TRBV6-1, with D unclear. This CDR3 is 12 amino acids long. Germline CDR1 MNHNS, CDR2 SASEGT. Between the trimmed V and J ends, which lost 6 bases and 0 bases, there was a span of 3 bases. In nucleotides, the CDR3 is TGTGCCAGCAGATATAGCAATCAGCCCCAGCATTTT. Encoded protein: CASRYSNQPQHF.

This clone showed up just a few times. The chain joins TRBV27 to TRBJ2-7; D gene ambiguous. CDR3 length: 14 amino acids. CDR1 is MNHEY and CDR2 is SMNVEV in the germline V gene (reference sequence). Between the trimmed V and J ends, which lost 6 bases and 0 bases, there was a span of 12 bases. The DNA for the CDR3 is TGTGCCAGCAGCCCTCGGTTTAACTCCTACGAGCAGTACTTC. This gives the protein CASSPRFNSYEQYF.

This chain links TRBV18 with TRBJ1-2; 12 bases agree with TRBD1. The CDR3 is made up of 17 amino acids. Trimming at V came to 4 bases and at J to 7 bases, leaving 13 bases not matched to a gene. CDR1 and CDR2 from the germline V gene are KGHSH and LQKENI. The CDR3 DNA reads TGTGCCAGCTCACAAACGGGGACAGGGGGCATTCTTGGTGGCTACACCTTC. Its protein product is CASSQTGTGGILGGYTF.

The chain combines TRBV7-9 with TRBJ2-3; D possibly corresponds to TRBD2 (5 bases). The CDR3 is made up of 15 amino acids. Germline loops: CDR1 SEHNR, CDR2 FQNEAQ (reference sequence). The V end was cut by 1 base, the J end by 2 bases, with 10 bases between. CDR3 nucleotide sequence: TGTGCCAGCAGCTTAGGGACTTGGCCCACAGATACGCAGTATTTT. Translating gives CASSLGTWPTDTQYF.

This chain joins TRBV7-2 and TRBJ2-7; TRBD2 matches 7 bases. V lost 6 bases and J lost 7; bases outside the gene matches: 12. The CDR3 has 14 amino acids. Looked up from germline, CDR1 is SGHTA and CDR2 is FQGNSA. In DNA, the CDR3 is TGTGCCAGCAGGGGGGGAGGGCCTGCTGTGGAGCAGTACTTC. This translates into CASRGGGPAVEQYF. The full variable domain, its missing parts supplied by reference TRBV7-2 and TRBJ2-7, is GAGVSQSPSNKVTEKGKDVELRCDPISGHTALYWYRQSLGQGLEFLIYFQGNSAPDKSGLPSDRFSAERTGGSVSTLTIQRTQQEDSAVYLCASRGGGPAVEQYFGPGTRLTVT.

The chain recombines TRBV27 with TRBJ2-5; 12 bases are a match to TRBD2. The germline gives CDR1 MNHEY, CDR2 SMNVEV (reference sequence). The V gene end was trimmed by 4 bases and the J gene end by 5 bases; junction bases not matched to a gene: 2. CDR3 size: 14 residues. The CDR3 coding sequence is TGTGCCAGCAGTTGGACTAGCGGGACGGAGACCCAGTACTTC. It encodes CASSWTSGTETQYF.

This sequence joins TRBV5-1 and TRBJ1-1; TRBD1 aligns across 7 bases. Germline CDR1 SGHRS, CDR2 YFSETQ. V lost 6 bases to trimming and J lost 5 bases; unmatched junction nucleotides: 10. CDR3 length: 14 amino acids. CDR3 sequence reads: CASKRDRAVTEAFF. The CDR3 DNA reads TGCGCCAGCAAAAGAGACAGGGCGGTGACTGAAGCTTTCTTT. Variable domain in full (rest from reference TRBV5-1 and TRBJ1-1): KAGVTQTPRYLIKTRGQQVTLSCSPISGHRSVSWYQQTPGQGLQFLFEYFSETQRNKGNFPGRFSGRQFSNSRSEMNVSTLELGDSALYLCASKRDRAVTEAFFGQGTRLTVV.

V usage is TRBV5-5 and J usage is TRBJ2-7; TRBD2 aligns across 8 bases. The V and J ends lost 3 bases and 3 bases, in that order; junction bases with no gene match: 5. CDR1 is SGHKS and CDR2 is YYEKEE in the germline V gene (reference sequence). CDR3 length equals 14 residues. In DNA, the CDR3 is TGTGCCAGCAGCTCGGGGGGGAAGTTCTACGAGCAGTACTTC. Translated, it gives CASSSGGKFYEQYF.

The chain combines TRBV5-1 with TRBJ1-3; weak D call: TRBD1 (6 bases). The V and J ends lost 3 bases and 4 bases respectively, with 14 bases between them. Germline V gene lookup returns CDR1 SGHRS and CDR2 YFSETQ. The length of the CDR3 is 15 residues. This CDR3 reads CASSYGGPEGNTIYF. For the CDR3, the DNA is TGCGCCAGCAGCTACGGGGGGCCGGAAGGAAACACCATATATTTT.

CDR3 coding DNA: TGTGCCAGTAGCCCTGGGGCGTCTCCGGGCTACACCTTC. Translation gives CASSPGASPGYTF. J is TRBJ1-2 and V is TRBV19; tentative D call: TRBD1 (5 bases). The CDR3 is made up of 13 amino acids. V gave up 6 bases and J gave up 8 bases, with 16 bases separating them. Germline CDR1 LNHDA, CDR2 SQIVND (reference sequence). Full variable domain (rest looked up from reference TRBV19 and TRBJ1-2): DGGITQSPKYLFRKEGQNVTLSCEQNLNHDAMYWYRQDPGQGLRLIYYSQIVNDFQKGDIAEGYSVSREKKESFPLTVTSAQKNPTAFYLCASSPGASPGYTFGSGTRLTVV.

This sequence joins TRBV5-1 and TRBJ1-2; 7 nucleotides match TRBD1. Germline V CDR1 and CDR2: SGHRS, YFSETQ. This CDR3 is built from 15 residues. Unmatched junction bases numbered 6, after V lost 4 bases and J lost 0 bases. The CDR3 nucleotides read TGCGCCAGCAGCCCGGGGGACAGAGCTAACTATGGCTACACCTTC. Its protein is CASSPGDRANYGYTF.

The chain employs TRBV28 and TRBJ1-2, with D possibly matching TRBD1 (5 bases). Germline V gene data show CDR1 as MDHEN and CDR2 as SYDVKM. The CDR3 has 14 amino acids. Trimming stripped 2 bases from V and 3 bases from J, with 10 bases between. CDR3 coding DNA: TGTGCCAGCAGTTTAACCGGGACTGACTATGGCTACACCTTC. It is translated as CASSLTGTDYGYTF.

This clone has just a few counts. At the DNA level, this CDR3 is encoded by other sequences in the same sample as well. The chain is built from TRBV19 and TRBJ2-1; tentatively, D is TRBD1 (6 bases). The CDR3 runs 15 residues. Germline CDR1 reads LNHDA; CDR2 reads SQIVND (reference sequence). The V gene lost 6 bases and the J gene lost 0 bases, with 12 bases spanning the gap. The CDR3 region is CASSPDRSSYNEQFF. The CDR3 nucleotides read TGTGCCAGTAGCCCAGACAGGTCCTCCTACAATGAGCAGTTCTTC.

The chain couples TRBV25-1 to TRBJ1-4; D ambiguous. Trimming took 2 bases from V and 8 from J, leaving 12 bases between them. Germline V gene data show CDR1 as MGHDK and CDR2 as SYGVNS. This CDR3 is 14 amino acids long. CDR3 DNA: TGTGCCAGCAGTGAAGCGGGATCTGGCGAAAAACTGTTTTTT. Its translation: CASSEAGSGEKLFF.

This clone was seen a handful of times. This chain uses TRBV4-2 with TRBJ2-3, with D possibly TRBD1 on 5 matching bases. This CDR3 is 12 amino acids long. V dropped 4 bases and J dropped 4 bases, with 6 bases sitting between them. CDR1 is LGHNA and CDR2 is YNFKEQ in the germline V gene. CDR3 protein: CASSLGADTQYF. The CDR3 nucleotides are TGTGCCAGCAGCCTAGGGGCAGATACGCAGTATTTT.

The chain joins TRBV11-2 to TRBJ2-3; perhaps TRBD1 as D (5 bases). This CDR3 is built from 15 residues. Germline assignment: CDR1 SGHAT and CDR2 FQNNGV. V was trimmed by 0 bases and J by 5 bases, leaving 12 bases between them. CDR3 nucleotides: TGTGCCAGCAGCTTAGAGGCAGGGTGGGGAGATACGCAGTATTTT. This translates into CASSLEAGWGDTQYF. Filled out from reference TRBV11-2 and TRBJ2-3, the complete variable domain reads EAGVAQSPRYKIIEKRQSVAFWCNPISGHATLYWYQQILGQGPKLLIQFQNNGVVDDSQLPKDRFSAERLKGVDSTLKIQPAKLEDSAVYLCASSLEAGWGDTQYFGPGTRLTVL.

V is TRBV5-1 and J is TRBJ2-1; tentative D call: TRBD1 (5 bases). Germline V gives CDR1 SGHRS, CDR2 YFSETQ. V lost 1 base and J 0 bases, leaving 8 bases between the germline ends. CDR3 length: 15 amino acids. CDR3 region: CASSLRGSSYNEQFF. The CDR3, as DNA: TGCGCCAGCAGCTTGAGGGGAAGCTCCTACAATGAGCAGTTCTTC.

The chain joins TRBV9 to TRBJ2-2, with a weak D call TRBD1 (5 bases). This CDR3 region has 17 residues. Looked up from germline, CDR1 is SGDLS and CDR2 is YYNGEE. Trimming removed 0 bases from V and 1 base from J, with 13 bases in between. In nucleotides, the CDR3 is TGTGCCAGCAGCGTAGAAGGCAGGGCCGGGAACACCGGGGAGCTGTTTTTT. It translates to CASSVEGRAGNTGELFF.

This chain joins TRBV19 and TRBJ1-1; D might be TRBD1 (6 bases). Per germline, CDR1 LNHDA and CDR2 SQIVND (reference sequence). V dropped 3 bases and J dropped 7 bases, with 15 bases sitting between them. This CDR3 is 14 amino acids long. This chain's CDR3 is CASSIRAGAVEAFF. CDR3 sequence (DNA): TGTGCCAGTAGTATTAGGGCAGGGGCGGTTGAAGCTTTCTTT.

The CDR3 sequence is CASSPTGGVAGYTF. CDR3 sequence (DNA): TGTGCCAGCAGCCCCACAGGGGGAGTAGCCGGCTACACCTTC. The chain links TRBV7-9 to TRBJ1-2; 8 bases line up with TRBD1. Looked up from germline, CDR1 is SEHNR and CDR2 is FQNEAQ (reference sequence). Trimming at V came to 5 bases and at J to 8 bases, leaving 10 bases not matched to a gene. The CDR3 consists of 14 residues.